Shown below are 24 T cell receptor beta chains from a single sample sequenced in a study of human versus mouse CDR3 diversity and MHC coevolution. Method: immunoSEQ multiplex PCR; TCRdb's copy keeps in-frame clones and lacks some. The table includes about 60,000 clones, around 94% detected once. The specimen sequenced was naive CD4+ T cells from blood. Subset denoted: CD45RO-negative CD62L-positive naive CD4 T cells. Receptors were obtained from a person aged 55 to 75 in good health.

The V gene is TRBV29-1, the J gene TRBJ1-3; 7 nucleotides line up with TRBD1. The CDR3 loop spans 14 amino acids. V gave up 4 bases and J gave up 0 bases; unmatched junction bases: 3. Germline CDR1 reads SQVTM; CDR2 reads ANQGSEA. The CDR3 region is CSVGRQGSGNTIYF. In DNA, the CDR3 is TGCAGCGTTGGCCGACAGGGCTCTGGAAACACCATATATTTT.

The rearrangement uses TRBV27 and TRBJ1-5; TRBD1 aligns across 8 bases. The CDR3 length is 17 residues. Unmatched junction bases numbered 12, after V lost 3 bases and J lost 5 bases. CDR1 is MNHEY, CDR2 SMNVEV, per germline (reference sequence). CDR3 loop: CASSFRRDRKSDQPQHF. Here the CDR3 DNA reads TGTGCCAGCAGTTTTCGGCGGGACAGGAAGTCGGATCAGCCCCAGCATTTT.

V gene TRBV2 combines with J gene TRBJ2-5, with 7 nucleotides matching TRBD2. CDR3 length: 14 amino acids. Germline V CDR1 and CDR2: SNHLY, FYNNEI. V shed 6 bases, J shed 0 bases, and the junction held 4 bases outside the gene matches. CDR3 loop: CASRKGTNQETQYF. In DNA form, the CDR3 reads TGTGCCAGCAGGAAAGGGACTAACCAAGAGACCCAGTACTTC.

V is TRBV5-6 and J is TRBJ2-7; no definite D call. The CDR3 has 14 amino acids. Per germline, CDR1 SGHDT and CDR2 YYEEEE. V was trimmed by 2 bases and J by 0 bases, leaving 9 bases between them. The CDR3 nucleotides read TGTGCCAGCAGCTTTAGAGCGAACTCCTACGAGCAGTACTTC. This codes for CASSFRANSYEQYF.

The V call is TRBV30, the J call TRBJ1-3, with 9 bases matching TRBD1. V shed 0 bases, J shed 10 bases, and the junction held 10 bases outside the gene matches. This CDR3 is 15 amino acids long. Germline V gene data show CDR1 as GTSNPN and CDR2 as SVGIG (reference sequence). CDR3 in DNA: TGTGCCTGGAGTGTACGTGGGACAGGGAAGGCGACCATATATTTT. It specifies CAWSVRGTGKATIYF.

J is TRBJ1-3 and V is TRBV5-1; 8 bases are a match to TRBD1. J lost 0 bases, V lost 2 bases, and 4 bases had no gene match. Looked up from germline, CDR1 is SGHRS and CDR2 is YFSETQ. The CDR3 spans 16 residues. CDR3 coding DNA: TGCGCCAGCAGCTTTGCCGGACAGGGCTCTGGAAACACCATATATTTT. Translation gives CASSFAGQGSGNTIYF.

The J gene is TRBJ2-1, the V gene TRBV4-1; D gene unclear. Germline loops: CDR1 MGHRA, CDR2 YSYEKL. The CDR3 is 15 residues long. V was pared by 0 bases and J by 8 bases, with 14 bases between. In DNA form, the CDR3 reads TGCGCCAGCAGCCAAGATCAGGCAGGCATCGATGAGCAGTTCTTC. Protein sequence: CASSQDQAGIDEQFF.

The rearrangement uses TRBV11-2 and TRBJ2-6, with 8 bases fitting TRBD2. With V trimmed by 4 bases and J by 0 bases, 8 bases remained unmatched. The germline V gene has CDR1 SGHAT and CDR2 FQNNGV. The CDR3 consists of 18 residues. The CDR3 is CASSSRLAPLSGANVLTF. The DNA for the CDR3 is TGTGCCAGCAGCTCTCGACTAGCGCCCCTCTCTGGGGCCAACGTCCTGACTTTC.

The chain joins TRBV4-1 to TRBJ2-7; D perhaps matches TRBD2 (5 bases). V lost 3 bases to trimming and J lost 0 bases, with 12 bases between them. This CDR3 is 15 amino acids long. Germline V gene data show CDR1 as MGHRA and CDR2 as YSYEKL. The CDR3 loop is CASSQLAPSSYEQYF. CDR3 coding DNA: TGCGCCAGCAGCCAGCTAGCTCCTAGCTCCTACGAGCAGTACTTC.

CDR3 in amino acids: CAISESKTTGVSYF. CDR3 sequence (DNA): TGTGCCATCAGTGAGTCGAAAACTACAGGGGTTAGTTACTTC. The chain links TRBV10-3 to TRBJ2-5; 7 nucleotides line up with TRBD1. Germline trimming cut 0 bases from V and 14 bases from J; bases unmatched to any gene: 12. Per the germline V gene, CDR1 is ENHRY and CDR2 is SYGVKD. CDR3 size: 14 residues.

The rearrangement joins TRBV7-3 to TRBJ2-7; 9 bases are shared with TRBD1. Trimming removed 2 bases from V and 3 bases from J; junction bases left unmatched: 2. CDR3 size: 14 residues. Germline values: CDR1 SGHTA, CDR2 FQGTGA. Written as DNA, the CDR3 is TGTGCCAGCAGCTTATTGGGACAGGGCTACGAGCAGTACTTC. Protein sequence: CASSLLGQGYEQYF.

The chain's CDR3 is CASSQGLAGVREQFF. The CDR3, as DNA: TGTGCCAGCAGCCAAGGACTAGCGGGAGTGCGTGAGCAGTTCTTC. V and J are TRBV14 and TRBJ2-1; 12 bases fit TRBD2. Germline V gives CDR1 SGHDN, CDR2 FVKESK. The CDR3 extends over 15 amino acids. The V and J ends lost 1 base and 9 bases, in that order; junction bases with no gene match: 4.

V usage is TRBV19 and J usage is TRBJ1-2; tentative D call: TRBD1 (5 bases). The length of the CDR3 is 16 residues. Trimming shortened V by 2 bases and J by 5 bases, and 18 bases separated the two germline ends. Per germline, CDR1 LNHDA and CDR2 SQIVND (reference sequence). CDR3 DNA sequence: TGTGCCAGTAGTATATCGGGGGACGTGCGTATTTATGGCTACACCTTC. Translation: CASSISGDVRIYGYTF. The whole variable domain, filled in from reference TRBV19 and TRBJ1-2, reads DGGITQSPKYLFRKEGQNVTLSCEQNLNHDAMYWYRQDPGQGLRLIYYSQIVNDFQKGDIAEGYSVSREKKESFPLTVTSAQKNPTAFYLCASSISGDVRIYGYTFGSGTRLTVV.

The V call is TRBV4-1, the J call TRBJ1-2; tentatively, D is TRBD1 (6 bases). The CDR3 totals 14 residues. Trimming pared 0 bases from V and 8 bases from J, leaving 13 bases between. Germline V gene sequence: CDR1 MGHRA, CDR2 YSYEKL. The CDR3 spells CASSQDHRVEGYTF. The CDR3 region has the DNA TGCGCCAGCAGCCAAGATCACAGGGTCGAAGGCTACACCTTC.

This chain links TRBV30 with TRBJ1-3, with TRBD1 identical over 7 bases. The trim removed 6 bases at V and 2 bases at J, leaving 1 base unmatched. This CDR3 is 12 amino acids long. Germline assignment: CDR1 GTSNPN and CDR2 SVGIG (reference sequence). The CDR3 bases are TGTGCCTGCGGGACAGCTGGAAACACCATATATTTT. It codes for CACGTAGNTIYF.

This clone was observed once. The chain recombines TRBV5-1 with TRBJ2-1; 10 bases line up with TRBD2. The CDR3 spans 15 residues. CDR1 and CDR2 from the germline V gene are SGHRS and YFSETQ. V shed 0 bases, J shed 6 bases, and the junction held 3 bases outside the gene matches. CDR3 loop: CASSLGAGGANEQFF. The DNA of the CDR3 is TGCGCCAGCAGCTTGGGAGCGGGAGGGGCCAATGAGCAGTTCTTC.

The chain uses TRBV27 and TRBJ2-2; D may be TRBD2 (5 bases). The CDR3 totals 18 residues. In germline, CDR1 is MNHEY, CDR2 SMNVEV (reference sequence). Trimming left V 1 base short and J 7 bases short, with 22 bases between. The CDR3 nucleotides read TGTGCCAGCAGTTTATTTTCCAGGTCAGCGGCCCTGGGCGGGGAGCTGTTTTTT. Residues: CASSLFSRSAALGGELFF.

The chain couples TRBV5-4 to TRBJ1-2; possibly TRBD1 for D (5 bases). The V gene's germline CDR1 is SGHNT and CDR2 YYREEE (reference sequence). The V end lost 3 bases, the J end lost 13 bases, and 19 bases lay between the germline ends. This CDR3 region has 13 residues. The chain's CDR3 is CASSSIDSLVFTF. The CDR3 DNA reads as TGTGCCAGCAGCTCGATAGACAGTCTTGTTTTCACCTTC.

CDR3 loop: CSVVPGGYNQPQHF. CDR3 coding DNA: TGCAGCGTAGTCCCGGGGGGATACAATCAGCCCCAGCATTTT. The chain uses TRBV29-1 and TRBJ1-5, with D possibly matching TRBD1 (5 bases). The CDR3 sequence is 14 residues long. V lost 6 bases, J lost 3 bases, and 15 bases lay in between. Germline V gives CDR1 SQVTM, CDR2 ANQGSEA.

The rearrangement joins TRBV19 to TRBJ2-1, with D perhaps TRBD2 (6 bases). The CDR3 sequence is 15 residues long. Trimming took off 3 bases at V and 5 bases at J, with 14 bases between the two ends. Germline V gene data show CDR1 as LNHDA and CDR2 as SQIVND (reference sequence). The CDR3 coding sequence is TGTGCCAGTAGTATCCCGCGGGACTTTGACAATGAGCAGTTCTTC. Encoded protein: CASSIPRDFDNEQFF.

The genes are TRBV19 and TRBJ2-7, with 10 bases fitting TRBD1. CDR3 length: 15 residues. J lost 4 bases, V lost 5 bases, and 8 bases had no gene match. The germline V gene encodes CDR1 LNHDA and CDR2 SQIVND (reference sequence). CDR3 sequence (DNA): TGTGCCAGTAGTCCGCAACGGACAGGGGGGTACGAGCAGTACTTC. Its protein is CASSPQRTGGYEQYF.

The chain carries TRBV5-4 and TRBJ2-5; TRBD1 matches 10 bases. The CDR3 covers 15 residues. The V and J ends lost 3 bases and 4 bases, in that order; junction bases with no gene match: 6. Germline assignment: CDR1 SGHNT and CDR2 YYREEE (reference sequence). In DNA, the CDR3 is TGTGCCAGCAGCTGGGGACAGGGGCTGGCAGAGACCCAGTACTTC. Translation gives CASSWGQGLAETQYF.

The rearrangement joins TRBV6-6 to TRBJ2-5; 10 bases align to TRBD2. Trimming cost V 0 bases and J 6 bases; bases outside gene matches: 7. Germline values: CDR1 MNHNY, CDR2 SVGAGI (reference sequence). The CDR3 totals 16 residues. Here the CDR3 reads CASSYSQREGGKTQYF. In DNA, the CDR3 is TGTGCCAGCAGTTACTCCCAGCGGGAGGGGGGAAAGACCCAGTACTTC.

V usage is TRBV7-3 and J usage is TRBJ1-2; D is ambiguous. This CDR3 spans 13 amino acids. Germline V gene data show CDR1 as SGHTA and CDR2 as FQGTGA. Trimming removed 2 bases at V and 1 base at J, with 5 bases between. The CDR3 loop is CASSLGHNYGYTF. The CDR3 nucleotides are TGTGCCAGCAGCTTAGGGCATAACTATGGCTACACCTTC. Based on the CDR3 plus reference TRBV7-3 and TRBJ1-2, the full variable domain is GAGVSQTPSNKVTEKGKYVELRCDPISGHTALYWYRQSLGQGPEFLIYFQGTGAADDSGLPNDRFFAVRPEGSVSTLKIQRTERGDSAVYLCASSLGHNYGYTFGSGTRLTVV.